This T cell receptor beta chain was sequenced for a study of T cell responses to AZD1222 COVID-19 vaccine. In the study overall: The study pooled second doses at about 4 or about 12 weeks. Findings and limits, study-wide: Reportedly, close to half of spike-specific TCRs are directed against unmutated variant regions. Donors were mostly white British, more females; clonal diversity possibly underestimated.

With respect to this clone: The antigen is unknown.

Unmatched junction bases numbered 4, after V lost 7 bases and J lost 5 bases. Germline V gene sequence: CDR1 SNHLY, CDR2 FYNNEI. This CDR3 spans 14 amino acids. Assay used: immunoSEQ multiplex PCR; TCRdb lists only in-frame clones, some missing. Of some 80,000 clones listed, 85% to 90% are singletons. The input for sequencing was peripheral blood, taken on day 0 of AZD1222 vaccination. J is TRBJ1-6 and V is TRBV2; 8 bases match TRBD1. The TCR originated in an adult in good health. In DNA form, the CDR3 reads TGTGCCAGCACCGGACAGGGAAATAATTCACCCCTCCACTTT. Protein: CASTGQGNNSPLHF.